The next 21 T cell receptor beta chains were all read from a single sample in a study of T cell changes during pregnancy in multiple sclerosis. Generated by immunoSEQ multiplex PCR, the TCRdb table keeps only in-frame clones and is missing some. The table lists some 38,000 clones, more than 90% of them singletons. The sequencing used CD8+ T cells from peripheral blood mononuclear cells, collected after pregnancy. The receptors here all came from a female donor with multiple sclerosis, enrolled in a pregnancy study.

On this clone: Other DNA sequences within the sample encode an identical CDR3. The genes are TRBV27 and TRBJ2-7; 8 bases map to TRBD1. The trim removed 2 bases at V and 3 bases at J, leaving 3 bases unmatched. This CDR3 spans 14 amino acids. Germline CDR1 and CDR2: MNHEY and SMNVEV (reference sequence). In DNA form, the CDR3 reads TGTGCCAGCAGTTTACAGGGGGCTAACTACGAGCAGTACTTC. This sequence encodes CASSLQGANYEQYF.

The chain is built from TRBV2 and TRBJ2-3; D is uncertain. Germline V CDR1 and CDR2: SNHLY, FYNNEI. Trimming took 8 bases from V and 0 from J, leaving 15 bases between them. The CDR3 loop spans 15 amino acids. The CDR3 here is CASPMRQLSTDTQYF. DNA of the CDR3: TGTGCCAGCCCCATGAGGCAGTTGAGCACAGATACGCAGTATTTT.

The J gene is TRBJ2-5, the V gene TRBV7-8; D perhaps matches TRBD2 (7 bases). Per germline, CDR1 SGHVS and CDR2 FQNEAQ. The CDR3 loop spans 16 amino acids. V lost 1 base and J lost 4, with 16 bases in between. CDR3 DNA sequence: TGTGCCAGCAGCTTAGTCAGGCAGGGGAGGGGAGAGACCCAGTACTTC. Translating it yields CASSLVRQGRGETQYF.

The chain couples TRBV9 to TRBJ2-2, with 8 nucleotides matching TRBD2. Germline V lookup: CDR1 SGDLS, CDR2 YYNGEE. The junction had 5 bases not matched to a gene; V was cut back by 6 bases and J by 7 bases. There are 13 residues in the CDR3. In DNA form, the CDR3 reads TGTGCCAGCACCAAGCGGGGGAACGGGGAGCTGTTTTTT. Residues: CASTKRGNGELFF.

This clone was detected only once. This chain joins TRBV2 and TRBJ1-1; no reliable D call. The CDR3 has 13 amino acids. CDR1 is SNHLY, CDR2 FYNNEI, per germline. The V end was cut by 3 bases, the J end by 6 bases, with 11 bases between. Here the CDR3 reads CASSDSRSPEAFF. The CDR3 DNA reads as TGTGCCAGCAGTGACAGCAGGTCTCCTGAAGCTTTCTTT.

The V gene is TRBV7-3, the J gene TRBJ2-7, with D hard to call. The CDR3 spans 13 residues. The V end was cut by 1 base, the J end by 6 bases, with 10 bases between. Per germline, CDR1 SGHTA and CDR2 FQGTGA. The CDR3 bases are TGTGCCAGCAGCTTAAATCCAGGCTCCGAGCAGTACTTC. This sequence encodes CASSLNPGSEQYF.

The chain combines TRBV7-9 with TRBJ2-5, with 7 bases that match TRBD1. Unmatched junction bases numbered 11, after V lost 5 bases and J lost 2 bases. This CDR3 is 16 amino acids long. CDR1 and CDR2 from the germline V gene are SEHNR and FQNEAQ (reference sequence). The CDR3 bases are TGTGCCAGCAGCCCAAAAGACAGGGTGAGGCAAGAGACCCAGTACTTC. Translation gives CASSPKDRVRQETQYF.

V gene TRBV9 combines with J gene TRBJ2-1, with TRBD2 matching over 10 bases. Looked up from germline, CDR1 is SGDLS and CDR2 is YYNGEE. Germline trimming cut 0 bases from V and 8 bases from J; bases unmatched to any gene: 11. This CDR3 has 17 amino acids. Here the CDR3 reads CASSVAALAGAGDEQFF. The DNA of the CDR3 is TGTGCCAGCAGCGTAGCCGCGCTAGCGGGAGCCGGCGATGAGCAGTTCTTC.

J is TRBJ2-5 and V is TRBV30; 11 positions agree with TRBD2. The J call may not be correct, given that the DNA end is closer to TRBJ2-7. The CDR3 has 15 residues. Germline V lookup: CDR1 GTSNPN, CDR2 SVGIG (reference sequence). CDR3 DNA: TGTGCCTGGAAGACGGGGACTAGCGGTACTTACGAGCAGTACTTC. Protein sequence: CAWKTGTSGTYEQYF.

V gene TRBV9 combines with J gene TRBJ1-3; 7 bases are a match to TRBD1. CDR1 SGDLS and CDR2 YYNGEE come from the germline V gene. V lost 4 bases and J lost 0; bases outside the gene matches: 16. This CDR3 contains 19 residues. CDR3: CASSSPAQGPVDSGNTIYF. CDR3 DNA sequence: TGTGCCAGCAGCTCCCCGGCACAGGGGCCCGTAGACTCTGGAAACACCATATATTTT.

The rearrangement uses TRBV7-9 and TRBJ1-1, with unresolved D. The ends were cut back, 0 bases at V and 0 bases at J, with 8 bases in the middle. CDR1 is SEHNR and CDR2 is FQNEAQ in the germline V gene (reference sequence). This CDR3 region has 15 residues. CDR3 in amino acids: CASSLARHMNTEAFF. For the CDR3, the DNA is TGTGCCAGCAGCTTAGCCCGCCACATGAACACTGAAGCTTTCTTT.

V is TRBV9 and J is TRBJ1-5; D possibly corresponds to TRBD1 (5 bases). With 3 bases removed from V and 0 bases from J, the gap between germline ends came to 16 bases. CDR1 is SGDLS, CDR2 YYNGEE, per germline. CDR3 size: 17 residues. CDR3 region: CASSARPPGLSNQPQHF. In DNA form, the CDR3 reads TGTGCCAGCAGCGCCCGCCCCCCGGGACTTAGCAATCAGCCCCAGCATTTT.

This chain joins TRBV6-4 and TRBJ2-3; TRBD2 is a possible D gene (6 bases). V was clipped by 3 bases and J by 6 bases, with 19 bases between them. The CDR3 is 16 amino acids. Germline CDR1 and CDR2: MRHNA and SNTAGT. CDR3 sequence: CASSERASAASDTQYF. The CDR3 region has the DNA TGTGCCAGCAGTGAGAGGGCTAGCGCCGCGTCGGATACGCAGTATTTT.

The chain carries TRBV7-9 and TRBJ1-2; D might be TRBD1 (6 bases). CDR1 is SEHNR, CDR2 FQNEAQ, per germline (reference sequence). The ends were cut back, 3 bases at V and 9 bases at J, with 8 bases in the middle. The CDR3 has 11 amino acids. The chain's CDR3 is CASSFDRSYTF. The DNA of the CDR3 is TGTGCCAGCAGCTTCGACAGGAGCTACACCTTC.

The rearrangement uses TRBV6-1 and TRBJ2-7; 9 bases fit TRBD2. V lost 2 bases and J lost 2; bases outside the gene matches: 4. Germline lookup yields CDR1 MNHNS and CDR2 SASEGT. The CDR3 length is 15 residues. The CDR3 nucleotides are TGTGCCAGCAGTGAATTTCTAGCGGGAACCTACGAGCAGTACTTC. This gives the protein CASSEFLAGTYEQYF.

This clone appeared once. The rearrangement links TRBV13 to TRBJ2-1; D is perhaps TRBD2 (6 bases). V was clipped by 7 bases and J by 9 bases, with 16 bases between them. The CDR3 contains 13 residues. Per germline, CDR1 PRHDT and CDR2 FYEKMQ (reference sequence). CDR3 loop: CASTNRNGGEQFF. CDR3 coding DNA: TGTGCCAGCACTAACCGGAACGGGGGTGAGCAGTTCTTC.

The CDR3 DNA reads as TGTGCCAGCAGTTACGCGGGAGGGCCGTTCACAGATACGCAGTATTTT. It specifies CASSYAGGPFTDTQYF. This chain uses TRBV6-5 with TRBJ2-3; 9 nucleotides agree with TRBD2. V shed 2 bases, J shed 2 bases, and the junction held 5 bases outside the gene matches. CDR1 is MNHEY, CDR2 SVGAGI, per germline. This CDR3 is built from 16 residues.

This chain links TRBV28 with TRBJ2-5; 7 positions match TRBD2. Germline V CDR1 and CDR2: MDHEN, SYDVKM. J gave up 7 bases and V 4 bases, and 3 bases lay outside the gene matches. This CDR3 spans 12 amino acids. CDR3 in amino acids: CASSYSGGTQYF. The CDR3 DNA sequence: TGTGCCAGCAGTTACTCGGGAGGGACCCAGTACTTC.

This chain links TRBV7-3 with TRBJ2-5; the D gene is possibly TRBD2 (7 bases). Germline CDR1 and CDR2: SGHTA and FQGTGA. The CDR3 is 14 residues long. V was clipped by 3 bases and J by 5 bases, with 13 bases between them. CDR3 loop: CASSLTGGPETQYF. The CDR3 region has the DNA TGTGCCAGCAGCTTGACGGGGGGCCCCGAGACCCAGTACTTC.

The chain employs TRBV30 and TRBJ1-1; the match to TRBD1 covers 9 bases. With 0 bases clipped from V and 3 bases from J, the junction kept 8 bases outside the gene matches. Germline CDR1 GTSNPN, CDR2 SVGIG (reference sequence). The CDR3 covers 16 residues. CDR3 sequence reads: CAWSVGPGQGYTEAFF. In nucleotides, the CDR3 is TGTGCCTGGAGTGTGGGTCCGGGACAGGGTTACACTGAAGCTTTCTTT.

This chain uses TRBV19 with TRBJ2-3, with 9 bases fitting TRBD2. J was trimmed by 0 bases and V by 4 bases; bases with no gene match: 2. From germline, CDR1 is LNHDA and CDR2 SQIVND (reference sequence). The CDR3 loop spans 15 amino acids. CDR3 sequence (DNA): TGTGCCAGTAGTACCGCGGGGGGGAGCACAGATACGCAGTATTTT. It is translated as CASSTAGGSTDTQYF.